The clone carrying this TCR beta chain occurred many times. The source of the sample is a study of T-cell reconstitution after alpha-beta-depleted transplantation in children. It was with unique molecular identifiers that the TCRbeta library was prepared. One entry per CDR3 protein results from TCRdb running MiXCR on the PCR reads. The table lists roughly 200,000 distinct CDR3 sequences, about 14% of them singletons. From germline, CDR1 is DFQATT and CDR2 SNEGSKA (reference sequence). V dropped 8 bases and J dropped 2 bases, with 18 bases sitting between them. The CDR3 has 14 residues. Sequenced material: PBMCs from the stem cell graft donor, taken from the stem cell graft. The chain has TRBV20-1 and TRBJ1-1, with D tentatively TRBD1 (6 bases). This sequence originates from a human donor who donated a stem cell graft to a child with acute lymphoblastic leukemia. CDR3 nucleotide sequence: TGCAGTCACAGGGTATTGAAGCCCAACACTGAAGCTTTCTTT. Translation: CSHRVLKPNTEAFF.